Each of the 9 T cell receptor beta chains below was sequenced from the same sample in a study of cytomegalovirus exposure and HLA in healthy donors. PCR primers comprised 60 Vbeta and 13 Jbeta primers. Repertoires were generated with immunoSEQ multiplex PCR, while TCRdb's copy carries only in-frame clones and drops some. The sample yields about 160,000 clones, 65% to 70% seen once. Sequencing was carried out using PBMCs. The receptors here all came from a woman aged 18-29 years in good health and CMV-seropositive.

The chain carries TRBV2 and TRBJ2-7; 11 nucleotides match TRBD2. Germline CDR1 SNHLY, CDR2 FYNNEI. J gave up 12 bases and V 0 bases, and 4 bases lay outside the gene matches. The CDR3 extends over 13 amino acids. CDR3 amino acids: CASSEAASGRLYF. The DNA for the CDR3 is TGTGCCAGCAGTGAAGCGGCTAGCGGGAGGTTGTACTTC.

The genes are TRBV29-1 and TRBJ1-1; the D is unclear. The CDR3 is 19 amino acids. Germline loops: CDR1 SQVTM, CDR2 ANQGSEA. The V end was cut by 4 bases, the J end by 2 bases, with 29 bases between. The CDR3 nucleotides are TGCAGCGTTGTGGGCGGCAAGGGATCTTGGAGGTTTAGAAACACTGAAGCTTTCTTT. This codes for CSVVGGKGSWRFRNTEAFF.

This chain connects TRBV29-1 to TRBJ1-1; tentative D call: TRBD1 (6 bases). Germline V gene data show CDR1 as SQVTM and CDR2 as ANQGSEA. The V end lost 4 bases, the J end lost 1 base, and 13 bases lay between the germline ends. This CDR3 is 14 amino acids long. CDR3 nucleotides: TGCAGCGTTGTTATCCAGGGGCGGAACACTGAAGCTTTCTTT. Translation: CSVVIQGRNTEAFF.

The rearrangement links TRBV5-1 to TRBJ2-3, with 7 bases fitting TRBD1. Unmatched junction bases numbered 12, after V lost 4 bases and J lost 4 bases. Germline CDR1 and CDR2: SGHRS and YFSETQ. The CDR3 has 16 amino acids. The CDR3 DNA follows: TGCGCCAGCAGCAAGCCCCGACAGGGAGAGGCAGATACGCAGTATTTT. Its protein is CASSKPRQGEADTQYF.

V and J are TRBV29-1 and TRBJ1-4; D remains unclear. The V gene lost 4 bases and the J gene lost 8 bases, with 23 bases spanning the gap. The CDR3 consists of 16 residues. CDR1 is SQVTM, CDR2 ANQGSEA, per germline. The CDR3 DNA reads as TGCAGCGTTGCTCTGGCGTCTGAGGGTGGGGAGGAAAAACTGTTTTTT. Its protein product is CSVALASEGGEEKLFF.

The chain has TRBV2 and TRBJ1-6; no definite D call. From germline, CDR1 is SNHLY and CDR2 FYNNEI. V gave up 5 bases and J gave up 7 bases, with 9 bases separating them. The CDR3 is 13 residues long. The CDR3, as DNA: TGTGCCAGCAGTATCGGTCAAAATTCACCCCTCCACTTT. As protein: CASSIGQNSPLHF.

This clone was picked up a small number of times. The genes are TRBV2 and TRBJ2-7; 11 bases match TRBD2. Germline values: CDR1 SNHLY, CDR2 FYNNEI. This CDR3 contains 15 residues. The V segment lost 3 bases and the J segment 4 bases; nucleotides outside the gene matches: 5. The CDR3 coding sequence is TGTGCCAGCAGTGAGGCACTAGCGGGGGAGTACGAGCAGTACTTC. Amino acids: CASSEALAGEYEQYF.

This clone has more than one count but fewer than ten. The chain is built from TRBV5-1 and TRBJ2-5; 7 nucleotides agree with TRBD1. Germline CDR1 reads SGHRS; CDR2 reads YFSETQ. The CDR3 sequence is 13 residues long. V dropped 8 bases and J dropped 1; count of bases not matched to a gene: 5. CDR3 nucleotides: TGCGCCAGTAATACAGGGGCCCAAGAGACCCAGTACTTC. Amino acids: CASNTGAQETQYF. Supplemented by reference TRBV5-1 and TRBJ2-5, the full variable domain reads KAGVTQTPRYLIKTRGQQVTLSCSPISGHRSVSWYQQTPGQGLQFLFEYFSETQRNKGNFPGRFSGRQFSNSRSEMNVSTLELGDSALYLCASNTGAQETQYFGPGTRLLVL.

This chain links TRBV19 with TRBJ1-3, with D maybe TRBD1 (5 bases). This CDR3 comprises 18 residues. Germline V gene sequence: CDR1 LNHDA, CDR2 SQIVND (reference sequence). V lost 3 bases and J lost 0, with 18 bases in between. This CDR3 reads CASSMFVTRGASGNTIYF. The CDR3 nucleotides read TGTGCCAGTAGTATGTTCGTGACACGTGGGGCCTCTGGAAACACCATATATTTT.